What follows are 18 T cell receptor beta chains derived from one specimen sequenced in a study of shared clonotypes between healthy human individuals. Clones were read by immunoSEQ multiplex PCR, and TCRdb kept only the in-frame ones, dropping some. The table has about 2.3 million clones, 85% to 95% seen once. Material: naive CD4+ T cells from PBMCs. Regarding subset: CD45RA+ positively selected. The origin of the receptors is a young man in good health. Some clones in this sample may be carry-over from other donors' samples.

V and J are TRBV7-9 and TRBJ2-3, with 11 bases that match TRBD2. V dropped 6 bases and J dropped 2; count of bases not matched to a gene: 10. In germline, CDR1 is SEHNR, CDR2 FQNEAQ (reference sequence). The CDR3 is 17 residues long. This CDR3 is CASRKKISGRATDTQYF. DNA of the CDR3: TGTGCCAGCAGGAAAAAGATTAGCGGGAGGGCCACAGATACGCAGTATTTT.

V is TRBV19 and J is TRBJ2-7; no clear D gene. This CDR3 comprises 14 residues. Germline V gene lookup returns CDR1 LNHDA and CDR2 SQIVND (reference sequence). V was shortened by 7 bases and J by 0 bases, with 13 bases between the two germline ends. CDR3 protein: CASKILANSYEQYF. The CDR3 DNA is TGTGCCAGTAAAATATTGGCTAACTCCTACGAGCAGTACTTC. The full variable domain, with the rest looked up from reference TRBV19 and TRBJ2-7, is DGGITQSPKYLFRKEGQNVTLSCEQNLNHDAMYWYRQDPGQGLRLIYYSQIVNDFQKGDIAEGYSVSREKKESFPLTVTSAQKNPTAFYLCASKILANSYEQYFGPGTRLTVT.

This chain links TRBV2 with TRBJ2-1; D remains unclear. Germline V gene lookup returns CDR1 SNHLY and CDR2 FYNNEI. The CDR3 runs to 13 residues. The germline V and J ends were trimmed by 4 bases and 9 bases, with 13 bases remaining between them. CDR3 sequence: CASSAAPRSEQFF. The DNA of the CDR3 is TGTGCCAGCAGTGCCGCCCCACGAAGTGAGCAGTTCTTC.

DNA for the CDR3: TGTGCCAGCAGCTTATCTACGGCTAATGAGCAGTTCTTC. Translated: CASSLSTANEQFF. The chain employs TRBV7-2 and TRBJ2-1; D call uncertain. With 2 bases removed from V and 7 bases from J, the gap between germline ends came to 9 bases. The germline V gene encodes CDR1 SGHTA and CDR2 FQGNSA. CDR3 length: 13 residues.

This chain connects TRBV5-1 to TRBJ2-3, with 7 bases fitting TRBD1. Per the germline V gene, CDR1 is SGHRS and CDR2 is YFSETQ. J gave up 2 bases and V 4 bases, and 13 bases lay outside the gene matches. CDR3 size: 17 residues. DNA of the CDR3: TGCGCCAGCAGCAGAGGAATTTCGGGACAGTACACAGATACGCAGTATTTT. It translates to CASSRGISGQYTDTQYF.

The chain carries TRBV27 and TRBJ2-1; 9 positions agree with TRBD2. The CDR3 loop spans 15 amino acids. V lost 0 bases and J lost 8; bases outside the gene matches: 5. Germline CDR1 MNHEY, CDR2 SMNVEV (reference sequence). CDR3 region: CASSLSATSGHEQFF. CDR3 DNA sequence: TGTGCCAGCAGTTTATCGGCGACTAGCGGTCATGAGCAGTTCTTC.

V usage is TRBV6-5 and J usage is TRBJ2-3; D possibly matches TRBD1 or TRBD2 (6 bases each). Germline CDR1 and CDR2: MNHEY and SVGAGI. V lost 6 bases and J 3 bases, leaving 16 bases between the germline ends. The CDR3 length is 15 residues. DNA for the CDR3: TGTGCCAGCAGGACCCCCGGGGGCGGGACAGATACGCAGTATTTT. It yields the protein CASRTPGGGTDTQYF.

V gene TRBV7-9 combines with J gene TRBJ2-5; D not resolved. Trimming cost V 5 bases and J 4 bases, with 17 bases left between them. Per germline, CDR1 SEHNR and CDR2 FQNEAQ (reference sequence). This CDR3 contains 15 residues. The CDR3 here is CASSRERGGSETQYF. CDR3 sequence (DNA): TGTGCCAGCAGCCGTGAGCGCGGTGGGTCAGAGACCCAGTACTTC.

The chain couples TRBV6-1 to TRBJ1-5; unclear D gene. Trimming stripped 2 bases from V and 2 bases from J, with 16 bases between. Germline loops: CDR1 MNHNS, CDR2 SASEGT. The CDR3 has 17 amino acids. CDR3 loop: CASSEMRTPLGNQPQHF. DNA of the CDR3: TGTGCCAGCAGTGAAATGAGGACCCCCTTAGGCAATCAGCCCCAGCATTTT.

The J gene is TRBJ2-5, the V gene TRBV5-1, with D possibly being TRBD1 (6 bases). Germline CDR1 and CDR2: SGHRS and YFSETQ. The V and J ends lost 6 bases and 2 bases respectively, with 14 bases between them. The CDR3 has 14 amino acids. The CDR3 loop is CASKWTVLQETQYF. In nucleotides, the CDR3 is TGCGCCAGCAAATGGACAGTGCTGCAAGAGACCCAGTACTTC. The variable domain in full, completed from reference TRBV5-1 and TRBJ2-5, reads KAGVTQTPRYLIKTRGQQVTLSCSPISGHRSVSWYQQTPGQGLQFLFEYFSETQRNKGNFPGRFSGRQFSNSRSEMNVSTLELGDSALYLCASKWTVLQETQYFGPGTRLLVL.

This chain uses TRBV4-1 with TRBJ1-2; no definite D call. Trimming removed 1 base from V and 2 bases from J, with 11 bases in between. CDR1 and CDR2 (germline): MGHRA, YSYEKL. The CDR3 has 15 residues. In nucleotides, the CDR3 is TGCGCCAGCAGCCAAGCCCCGACCGAAAACTATGGCTACACCTTC. Translated, it gives CASSQAPTENYGYTF.

This chain uses TRBV5-5 with TRBJ1-2, with 7 bases that match TRBD1. Trimming took 0 bases from V and 4 from J; bases not matched to a gene: 6. Germline CDR1 and CDR2: SGHKS and YYEKEE (reference sequence). The CDR3 is 15 residues long. The CDR3 sequence is CASSLDTGTAYGYTF. The CDR3 DNA reads TGTGCCAGCAGCTTGGACACCGGGACAGCCTATGGCTACACCTTC.

The chain carries TRBV27 and TRBJ2-7; 10 nucleotides agree with TRBD2. J was trimmed by 0 bases and V by 5 bases; bases with no gene match: 10. This CDR3 spans 17 amino acids. Germline V lookup: CDR1 MNHEY, CDR2 SMNVEV (reference sequence). CDR3 in DNA: TGTGCCAGCAGTCGGGCTAGCGGGAGCCCAAGCTCCTACGAGCAGTACTTC. Translation: CASSRASGSPSSYEQYF.

This clone was picked up one time. This chain connects TRBV7-2 to TRBJ2-7; 8 bases line up with TRBD1. V lost 1 base and J lost 2; bases outside the gene matches: 4. Germline V lookup: CDR1 SGHTA, CDR2 FQGNSA. This CDR3 comprises 15 residues. CDR3 nucleotide sequence: TGTGCCAGCAGCTTAGGGACAGGGAGCACCTACGAGCAGTACTTC. This translates into CASSLGTGSTYEQYF. Combining the CDR3 with reference TRBV7-2 and TRBJ2-7 gives the whole variable domain GAGVSQSPSNKVTEKGKDVELRCDPISGHTALYWYRQSLGQGLEFLIYFQGNSAPDKSGLPSDRFSAERTGGSVSTLTIQRTQQEDSAVYLCASSLGTGSTYEQYFGPGTRLTVT.

A remark on this clone: Other DNA sequences in the same sample also yield this CDR3. V and J are TRBV6-6 and TRBJ2-7; 7 bases match TRBD2. The length of the CDR3 is 14 residues. The germline V gene has CDR1 MNHNY and CDR2 SVGAGI (reference sequence). The V gene end was trimmed by 2 bases and the J gene end by 3 bases; junction bases not matched to a gene: 4. Here the CDR3 DNA reads TGTGCCAGCAGTTACACAAGGACTAGCTACGAGCAGTACTTC. The encoded protein is CASSYTRTSYEQYF.

This clone was detected once. This chain links TRBV7-3 with TRBJ2-1; 8 bases line up with TRBD2. The CDR3 length is 15 residues. Germline CDR1 and CDR2: SGHTA and FQGTGA. The V and J ends lost 1 base and 5 bases, in that order; junction bases with no gene match: 4. CDR3 bases: TGTGCCAGCAGCTTAAGCCTAGCGGGTAACAATGAGCAGTTCTTC. Translated, it gives CASSLSLAGNNEQFF.

The chain joins TRBV19 to TRBJ2-7; 7 bases line up with TRBD1. The ends lost 4 bases at V and 3 bases at J; junction bases unmatched: 6. There are 14 residues in the CDR3. Germline-derived CDR1 and CDR2 are LNHDA and SQIVND (reference sequence). The CDR3 DNA sequence: TGTGCCAGTAGTAGAGGGGGCTCAAACTACGAGCAGTACTTC. It translates to CASSRGGSNYEQYF. Drawing the rest from reference TRBV19 and TRBJ2-7, the complete variable domain is DGGITQSPKYLFRKEGQNVTLSCEQNLNHDAMYWYRQDPGQGLRLIYYSQIVNDFQKGDIAEGYSVSREKKESFPLTVTSAQKNPTAFYLCASSRGGSNYEQYFGPGTRLTVT.

The genes are TRBV7-8 and TRBJ1-1; D not certain. V gave up 0 bases and J gave up 5 bases, with 10 bases separating them. The CDR3 is 14 amino acids. The germline CDR1 and CDR2 sequences are SGHVS and FQNEAQ. CDR3 sequence (DNA): TGTGCCAGCAGCTTAGCGGAGAAGGTGACTGAAGCTTTCTTT. Translating gives CASSLAEKVTEAFF.